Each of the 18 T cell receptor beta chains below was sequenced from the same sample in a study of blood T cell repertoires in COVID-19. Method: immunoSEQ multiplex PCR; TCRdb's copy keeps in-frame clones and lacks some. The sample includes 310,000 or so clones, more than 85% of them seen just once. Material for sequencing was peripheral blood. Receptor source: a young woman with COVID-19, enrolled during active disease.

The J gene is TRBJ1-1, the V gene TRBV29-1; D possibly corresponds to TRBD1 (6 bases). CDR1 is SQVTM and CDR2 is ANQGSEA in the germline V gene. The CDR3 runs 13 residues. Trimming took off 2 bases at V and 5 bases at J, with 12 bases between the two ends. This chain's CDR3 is CSVENSRGTEAFF. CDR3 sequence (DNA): TGCAGCGTTGAAAACTCGAGGGGGACTGAAGCTTTCTTT.

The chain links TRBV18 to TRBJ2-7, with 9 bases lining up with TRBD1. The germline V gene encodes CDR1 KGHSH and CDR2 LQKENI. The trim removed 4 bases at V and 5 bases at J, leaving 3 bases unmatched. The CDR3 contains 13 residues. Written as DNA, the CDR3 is TGTGCCAGCTCACGGGGACAGGGCCACGAGCAGTACTTC. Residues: CASSRGQGHEQYF. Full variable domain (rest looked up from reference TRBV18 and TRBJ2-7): NAGVMQNPRHLVRRRGQEARLRCSPMKGHSHVYWYRQLPEEGLKFMVYLQKENIIDESGMPKERFSAEFPKEGPSILRIQQVVRGDSAAYFCASSRGQGHEQYFGPGTRLTVT.

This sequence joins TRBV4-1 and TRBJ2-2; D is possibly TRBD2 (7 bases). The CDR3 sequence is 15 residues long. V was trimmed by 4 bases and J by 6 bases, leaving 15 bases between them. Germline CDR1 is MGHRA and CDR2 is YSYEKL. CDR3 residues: CASSPRGGPAGELFF. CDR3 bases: TGCGCCAGCAGCCCGAGGGGGGGGCCAGCCGGGGAGCTGTTTTTT.

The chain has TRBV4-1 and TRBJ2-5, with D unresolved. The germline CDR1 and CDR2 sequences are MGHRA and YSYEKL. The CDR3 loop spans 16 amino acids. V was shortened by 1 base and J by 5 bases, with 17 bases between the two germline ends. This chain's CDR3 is CASSQGTHARDETQYF. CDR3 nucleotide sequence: TGCGCCAGCAGCCAAGGAACCCACGCTCGAGATGAGACCCAGTACTTC.

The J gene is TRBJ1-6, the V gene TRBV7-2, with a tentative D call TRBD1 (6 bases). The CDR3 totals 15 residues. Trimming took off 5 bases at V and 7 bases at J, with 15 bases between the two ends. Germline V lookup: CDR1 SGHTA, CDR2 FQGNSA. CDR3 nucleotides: TGTGCCAGCAGCAAACAGGGCCCGGGGAATTCACCCCTCCACTTT. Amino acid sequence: CASSKQGPGNSPLHF.

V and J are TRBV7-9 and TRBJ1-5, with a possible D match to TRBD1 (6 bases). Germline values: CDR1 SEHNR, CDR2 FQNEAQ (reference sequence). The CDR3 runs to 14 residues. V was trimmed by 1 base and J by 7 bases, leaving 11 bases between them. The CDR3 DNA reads TGTGCCAGCAGCTTAGTACAGGGACGGCAGCCCCAGCATTTT. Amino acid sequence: CASSLVQGRQPQHF.

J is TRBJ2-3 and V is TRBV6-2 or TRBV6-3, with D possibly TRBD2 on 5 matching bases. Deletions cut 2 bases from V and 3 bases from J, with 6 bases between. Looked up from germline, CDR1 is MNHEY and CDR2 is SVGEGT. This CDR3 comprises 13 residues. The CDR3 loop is CASSYRETDTQYF. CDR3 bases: TGTGCCAGCAGTTACAGGGAGACAGATACGCAGTATTTT.

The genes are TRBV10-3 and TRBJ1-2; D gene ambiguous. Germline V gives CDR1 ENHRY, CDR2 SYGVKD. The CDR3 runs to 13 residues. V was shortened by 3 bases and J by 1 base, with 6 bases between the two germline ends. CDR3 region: CAISETDNYGYTF. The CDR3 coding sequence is TGTGCCATCAGTGAAACTGATAACTATGGCTACACCTTC.

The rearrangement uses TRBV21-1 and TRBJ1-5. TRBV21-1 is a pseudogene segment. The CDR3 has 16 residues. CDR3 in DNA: TGTGCCAGCAGCAAAGAGGGAGGAGCTTTCAATCAGCCCCAGCATTTT. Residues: CASSKEGGAFNQPQHF.

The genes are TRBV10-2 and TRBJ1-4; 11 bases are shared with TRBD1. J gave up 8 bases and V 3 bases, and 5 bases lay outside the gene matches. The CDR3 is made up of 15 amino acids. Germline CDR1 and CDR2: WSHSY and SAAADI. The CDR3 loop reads CASSESGQGDEKLFF. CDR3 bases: TGCGCCAGCAGTGAATCGGGACAGGGGGACGAAAAACTGTTTTTT.

CDR3 loop: CASSSTSGRVGEQFF. In DNA form, the CDR3 reads TGCGCCAGCAGCTCGACTAGCGGGAGGGTCGGTGAGCAGTTCTTC. The rearrangement links TRBV5-1 to TRBJ2-1, with TRBD2 identical over 14 bases. Germline trimming cut 3 bases from V and 9 bases from J; bases unmatched to any gene: 5. CDR3 length equals 15 residues. Germline V gene data show CDR1 as SGHRS and CDR2 as YFSETQ.

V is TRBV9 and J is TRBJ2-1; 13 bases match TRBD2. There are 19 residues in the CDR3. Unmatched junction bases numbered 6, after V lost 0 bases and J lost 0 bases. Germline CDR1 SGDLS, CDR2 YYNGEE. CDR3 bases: TGTGCCAGCAGCGTAGGACTAGCGGGAGGTTCCAGCTCCTACAATGAGCAGTTCTTC. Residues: CASSVGLAGGSSSYNEQFF.

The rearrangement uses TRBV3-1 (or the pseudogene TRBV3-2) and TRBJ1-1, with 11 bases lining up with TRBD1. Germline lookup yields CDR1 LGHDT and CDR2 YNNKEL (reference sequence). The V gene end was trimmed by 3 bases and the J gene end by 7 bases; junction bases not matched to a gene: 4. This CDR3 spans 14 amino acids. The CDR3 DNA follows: TGTGCCAGCAGCCAGGGACAGGGGGAGGGTGAAGCTTTCTTT. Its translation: CASSQGQGEGEAFF.

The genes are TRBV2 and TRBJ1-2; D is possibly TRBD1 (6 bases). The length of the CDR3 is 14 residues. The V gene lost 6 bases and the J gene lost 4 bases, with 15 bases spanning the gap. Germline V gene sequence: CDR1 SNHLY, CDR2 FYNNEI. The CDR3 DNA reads TGTGCCAGCAGATCCTCGGGGGGCGTCTATGGCTACACCTTC. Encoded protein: CASRSSGGVYGYTF. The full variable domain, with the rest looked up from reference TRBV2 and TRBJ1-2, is EPEVTQTPSHQVTQMGQEVILRCVPISNHLYFYWYRQILGQKVEFLVSFYNNEISEKSEIFDDQFSVERPDGSNFTLKIRSTKLEDSAMYFCASRSSGGVYGYTFGSGTRLTVV.

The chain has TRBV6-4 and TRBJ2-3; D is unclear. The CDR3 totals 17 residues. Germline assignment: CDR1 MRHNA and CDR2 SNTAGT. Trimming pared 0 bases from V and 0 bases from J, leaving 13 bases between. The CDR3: CASSDSSLLRSTDTQYF. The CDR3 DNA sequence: TGTGCCAGCAGTGACTCGTCACTACTAAGAAGCACAGATACGCAGTATTTT.

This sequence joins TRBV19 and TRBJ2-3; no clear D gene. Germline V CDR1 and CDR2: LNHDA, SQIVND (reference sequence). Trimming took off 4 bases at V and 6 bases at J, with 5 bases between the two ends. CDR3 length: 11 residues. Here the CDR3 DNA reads TGTGCCAGTAGTACGGAGGATACGCAGTATTTT. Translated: CASSTEDTQYF. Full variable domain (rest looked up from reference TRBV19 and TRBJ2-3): DGGITQSPKYLFRKEGQNVTLSCEQNLNHDAMYWYRQDPGQGLRLIYYSQIVNDFQKGDIAEGYSVSREKKESFPLTVTSAQKNPTAFYLCASSTEDTQYFGPGTRLTVL.

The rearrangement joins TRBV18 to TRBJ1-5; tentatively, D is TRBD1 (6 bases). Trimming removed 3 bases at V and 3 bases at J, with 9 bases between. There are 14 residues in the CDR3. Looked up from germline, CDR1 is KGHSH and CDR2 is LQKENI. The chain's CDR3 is CASSPDSTNQPQHF. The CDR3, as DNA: TGTGCCAGCTCACCGGACAGCACCAATCAGCCCCAGCATTTT.

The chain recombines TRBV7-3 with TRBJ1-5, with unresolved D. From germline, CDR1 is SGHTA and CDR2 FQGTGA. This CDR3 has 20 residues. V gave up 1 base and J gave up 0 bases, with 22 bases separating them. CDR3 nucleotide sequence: TGTGCCAGCAGCTTAATGAGGGCCAATAATTCCGCGGATAGCAATCAGCCCCAGCATTTT. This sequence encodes CASSLMRANNSADSNQPQHF. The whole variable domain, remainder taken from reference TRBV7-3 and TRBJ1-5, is GAGVSQTPSNKVTEKGKYVELRCDPISGHTALYWYRQSLGQGPEFLIYFQGTGAADDSGLPNDRFFAVRPEGSVSTLKIQRTERGDSAVYLCASSLMRANNSADSNQPQHFGDGTRLSIL.